Below, 32 T cell receptor beta chains from the same sample are listed, as sequenced in a study of T cells in Graves' hyperthyroidism and ophthalmopathy. RNA transcripts served as the template for amplifying TCR beta CDR3 regions. The HTBI set primed first-round TCR CDR3 RT-PCR. TCRdb reprocessed the multiplex PCR reads via MiXCR and lists one record per CDR3 protein. This table holds around 520,000 distinct CDR3 sequences, approximately 25% found once. The sample comprised blood. Source of these receptors: a woman aged 25 to 45 with Graves' ophthalmopathy.

This clonotype was detected many times. The V and J genes are TRBV6-4 and TRBJ2-2; 9 nucleotides align to TRBD1. Germline trimming cut 8 bases from V and 2 bases from J; bases unmatched to any gene: 3. Germline lookup yields CDR1 MRHNA and CDR2 SNTAGT. CDR3 length: 14 residues. CDR3 nucleotide sequence: TGTGCCAGCCGGGACAGGGATAACACCGGGGAGCTGTTTTTT. Its translation is CASRDRDNTGELFF.

This clonotype was seen a handful of times. This sequence joins TRBV7-2 and TRBJ2-7; D is perhaps TRBD1 or TRBD2 (5 bases each). This CDR3 is 14 amino acids long. Deletions cut 4 bases from V and 2 bases from J, with 12 bases between. CDR1 SGHTA and CDR2 FQGNSA come from the germline V gene. CDR3 sequence: CASSWDAQTYEQYF. CDR3 coding DNA: TGTGCCAGCAGCTGGGACGCGCAAACCTACGAGCAGTACTTC.

The rearrangement uses TRBV25-1 and TRBJ1-6; D is uncertain. The V and J ends lost 0 bases and 9 bases respectively, with 6 bases between them. This CDR3 has 13 residues. Germline CDR1 MGHDK, CDR2 SYGVNS. For the CDR3, the DNA is TGTGCCAGCAGTGAATACGAGCTTTCACCCCTCCACTTT. As protein: CASSEYELSPLHF. Complete variable domain (other parts from reference TRBV25-1 and TRBJ1-6): EADIYQTPRYLVIGTGKKITLECSQTMGHDKMYWYQQDPGMELHLIHYSYGVNSTEKGDLSSESTVSRIRTEHFPLTLESARPSHTSQYLCASSEYELSPLHFGNGTRLTVT.

The sample holds a few counts of this clonotype. J is TRBJ2-7 and V is TRBV6-2 or TRBV6-3; 15 nucleotides align to TRBD2. The CDR3 is 19 amino acids. Germline loops: CDR1 MNHEY, CDR2 SVGEGT. Trimming at V came to 2 bases and at J to 4 bases, leaving 12 bases not matched to a gene. In DNA, the CDR3 is TGTGCCAGCAGTTACGAGCCCGGGACTAGCGGGGGGCCTGTGTACGAGCAGTACTTC. Residues: CASSYEPGTSGGPVYEQYF.

In DNA form, the CDR3 reads TGTGCCAGCAGCCCCTCGACTAGTCGAGCCTACGAGCAGTACTTC. Protein sequence: CASSPSTSRAYEQYF. The chain combines TRBV5-5 with TRBJ2-7, with D possibly being TRBD2 (6 bases). CDR1 SGHKS and CDR2 YYEKEE come from the germline V gene (reference sequence). This CDR3 region has 15 residues. Trimming shortened V by 4 bases and J by 2 bases, and 16 bases separated the two germline ends.

In this sample, this clonotype turned up many times. CDR3 DNA: TGTGCCACCACCTTGGGCCCAACCTATCAGCCCCAGCATTTT. It encodes CATTLGPTYQPQHF. V is TRBV2 and J is TRBJ1-5; D gene uncertain. CDR1 and CDR2 (germline): SNHLY, FYNNEI. The CDR3 runs to 14 residues. The V gene lost 10 bases and the J gene lost 5 bases, with 18 bases spanning the gap.

This clonotype was counted at least ten times. This sequence joins TRBV12-3 or TRBV12-4 and TRBJ1-2, with a weak D call TRBD1 (6 bases). The V end lost 8 bases, the J end lost 5 bases, and 12 bases lay between the germline ends. The CDR3 is 12 amino acids. CDR3 nucleotides: TGTGCCAGCGAGGGGGACCTATATGGCTACACCTTC. Translated, it gives CASEGDLYGYTF.

This clonotype was recorded at least ten times. The V call is TRBV29-1, the J call TRBJ2-5; D unclear. CDR1 and CDR2 (germline): SQVTM, ANQGSEA. The CDR3 runs to 12 residues. With 1 base removed from V and 2 bases from J, the gap between germline ends came to 5 bases. CDR3 loop: CSVEVYQETQYF. The CDR3 region has the DNA TGCAGCGTTGAAGTCTATCAAGAGACCCAGTACTTC. The full variable domain, completed using reference TRBV29-1 and TRBJ2-5, is SAVISQKPSRDICQRGTSLTIQCQVDSQVTMMFWYRQQPGQSLTLIATANQGSEATYESGFVIDKFPISRPNLTFSTLTVSNMSPEDSSIYLCSVEVYQETQYFGPGTRLLVL.

This clonotype came up many times. The CDR3 sequence is CASSYSDRVFYSNQPQHF. The CDR3 bases are TGTGCCAGCAGTTACAGTGACAGGGTTTTCTATAGCAATCAGCCCCAGCATTTT. The chain joins TRBV6-2 or TRBV6-3 to TRBJ1-5; TRBD1 agrees at 7 bases. The CDR3 is 18 residues long. The germline V gene encodes CDR1 MNHEY and CDR2 SVGEGT. The V gene end was trimmed by 2 bases and the J gene end by 0 bases; junction bases not matched to a gene: 10.

The chain combines TRBV15 with TRBJ1-2; D unresolved. CDR3 length equals 14 residues. Trimming removed 0 bases from V and 1 base from J, with 6 bases in between. Germline V lookup: CDR1 LNHNV, CDR2 YYDKDF (reference sequence). The CDR3 spells CATSRDGINYGYTF. The CDR3 region has the DNA TGTGCCACCAGCAGAGACGGGATTAACTATGGCTACACCTTC. Complete variable domain (other parts from reference TRBV15 and TRBJ1-2): DAMVIQNPRYQVTQFGKPVTLSCSQTLNHNVMYWYQQKSSQAPKLLFHYYDKDFNNEADTPDNFQSRRPNTSFCFLDIRSPGLGDTAMYLCATSRDGINYGYTFGSGTRLTVV.

V is TRBV28 and J is TRBJ2-5; TRBD1 matches 8 bases. The germline V gene has CDR1 MDHEN and CDR2 SYDVKM. The V and J ends lost 5 bases and 4 bases, in that order; junction bases with no gene match: 9. CDR3 size: 15 residues. The CDR3 spells CASSRQGTLTETQYF. The DNA for the CDR3 is TGTGCCAGCAGTAGACAGGGGACCCTGACAGAGACCCAGTACTTC.

The J gene is TRBJ2-2, the V gene TRBV6-5; D is undetermined. Trimming removed 0 bases from V and 0 bases from J, with 8 bases in between. This CDR3 contains 16 residues. The germline V gene encodes CDR1 MNHEY and CDR2 SVGAGI. Written as DNA, the CDR3 is TGTGCCAGCAGTTACTCGAGGCACACGAACACCGGGGAGCTGTTTTTT. Its protein product is CASSYSRHTNTGELFF.

This clonotype occurred many times. The V call is TRBV20-1, the J call TRBJ2-7, with D unclear. Trimming removed 3 bases at V and 4 bases at J, with 13 bases between. Looked up from germline, CDR1 is DFQATT and CDR2 is SNEGSKA (reference sequence). This CDR3 is built from 13 residues. CDR3 DNA: TGCAGTGCTAGTATCGGACGGGTTTACGAGCAGTACTTC. Residues: CSASIGRVYEQYF.

V usage is TRBV30 and J usage is TRBJ2-3, with D perhaps TRBD2 (6 bases). Trimming left V 1 base short and J 1 base short, with 12 bases between. This CDR3 region has 15 residues. The germline CDR1 and CDR2 sequences are GTSNPN and SVGIG (reference sequence). The CDR3 nucleotides read TGTGCCTGGAGTGCCTTAGCGGAGGGCACAGATACGCAGTATTTT. Amino acid sequence: CAWSALAEGTDTQYF. The entire variable domain, with the rest obtained from reference TRBV30 and TRBJ2-3, is as follows: SQTIHQWPATLVQPVGSPLSLECTVEGTSNPNLYWYRQAAGRGLQLLFYSVGIGQISSEVPQNLSASRPQDRQFILSSKKLLLSDSGFYLCAWSALAEGTDTQYFGPGTRLTVL.

Of note for this clonotype: The junction does not match germline at one end; this may be a read error. The CDR3 is CASSHMGTGSYEQYF. CDR3 bases: TGTGCTAGCAGCCATATGGGTACAGGGTCCTACGAGCAGTACTTC. J is TRBJ2-7 and V is TRBV6-1; possibly TRBD1 for D (6 bases). The germline V gene has CDR1 MNHNS and CDR2 SASEGT. The CDR3 runs 15 residues.

This clonotype was counted at least ten times. The V call is TRBV2, the J call TRBJ1-1, with no clear D. Per germline, CDR1 SNHLY and CDR2 FYNNEI. This CDR3 is 12 amino acids long. V was cut by 7 bases and J by 0 bases, with 6 bases left in between. CDR3 protein: CASTRLNTEAFF. In DNA, the CDR3 is TGTGCCAGCACACGGCTGAACACTGAAGCTTTCTTT. The whole variable domain, remainder taken from reference TRBV2 and TRBJ1-1, is EPEVTQTPSHQVTQMGQEVILRCVPISNHLYFYWYRQILGQKVEFLVSFYNNEISEKSEIFDDQFSVERPDGSNFTLKIRSTKLEDSAMYFCASTRLNTEAFFGQGTRLTVV.

The genes are TRBV30 and TRBJ1-2; weak D call: TRBD1 (5 bases). V shed 0 bases and J shed 9 bases, with 14 bases lying between them. CDR1 is GTSNPN and CDR2 is SVGIG in the germline V gene (reference sequence). The CDR3 has 13 residues. In DNA form, the CDR3 reads TGTGCCTGGAGTGTAGGTGCAGGGCTAAGCTACACCTTC. Protein sequence: CAWSVGAGLSYTF.

CDR3 amino acids: CASSIGTNQPQHF. In DNA, the CDR3 is TGTGCCAGTAGTATCGGAACTAATCAGCCCCAGCATTTT. The rearrangement joins TRBV19 to TRBJ1-5; no reliable D call. V dropped 3 bases and J dropped 4 bases, with 7 bases sitting between them. CDR1 LNHDA and CDR2 SQIVND come from the germline V gene (reference sequence). The CDR3 is 13 residues long.

This clonotype was seen repeatedly, ten times or more. CDR3 protein: CASRSVRGEQYF. CDR3 nucleotides: TGTGCCAGCAGGTCGGTGAGGGGCGAGCAGTACTTC. V is TRBV6-2 or TRBV6-3 and J is TRBJ2-7; the D gene could be TRBD1 or TRBD2 (5 bases each). Trimming left V 6 bases short and J 6 bases short, with 12 bases between. The V gene's germline CDR1 is MNHEY and CDR2 SVGEGT. The CDR3 is 12 residues long.

This clonotype was detected many times. This chain uses TRBV11-1 with TRBJ2-5, with 13 bases aligning to TRBD2. Trimming at V came to 4 bases and at J to 2 bases, leaving 1 base not matched to a gene. The length of the CDR3 is 15 residues. Germline assignment: CDR1 SGHAT and CDR2 FQDESV (reference sequence). The CDR3 sequence is CASSWGLAGQETQYF. The DNA of the CDR3 is TGTGCCAGCAGCTGGGGACTAGCGGGGCAAGAGACCCAGTACTTC.

This clonotype was detected ten times or more. The chain is built from TRBV20-1 and TRBJ2-7; D assignment may be TRBD1 or TRBD2 (5 bases each). The CDR3 has 16 amino acids. The ends were cut back, 3 bases at V and 0 bases at J, with 18 bases in the middle. Germline V gives CDR1 DFQATT, CDR2 SNEGSKA (reference sequence). The CDR3, as DNA: TGCAGTGCTAGTCGGGGTGAGGGGCGAAACTCCTACGAGCAGTACTTC. This sequence encodes CSASRGEGRNSYEQYF.

The chain has TRBV4-1 and TRBJ2-7; D gene ambiguous. V lost 0 bases and J 3 bases, leaving 6 bases between the germline ends. The CDR3 sequence is 13 residues long. Per the germline V gene, CDR1 is MGHRA and CDR2 is YSYEKL. The CDR3 protein is CASSQDSVYEQYF. CDR3 nucleotide sequence: TGCGCCAGCAGCCAAGATTCAGTCTACGAGCAGTACTTC.

This clonotype was counted many times. This rearrangement joins TRBV11-2 to TRBJ2-2; D is unresolved. In germline, CDR1 is SGHAT, CDR2 FQNNGV. CDR3 length: 14 amino acids. Trimming took off 2 bases at V and 6 bases at J, with 10 bases between the two ends. CDR3 amino acids: CASSLLGLAGELFF. The CDR3 DNA reads TGTGCCAGCAGCTTATTGGGTCTGGCCGGGGAGCTGTTTTTT.

This clonotype was seen a few times. The chain is built from TRBV6-1 and TRBJ2-7; 8 nucleotides agree with TRBD1. CDR1 and CDR2 from the germline V gene are MNHNS and SASEGT. J lost 3 bases, V lost 6 bases, and 13 bases had no gene match. The CDR3 extends over 16 amino acids. CDR3 residues: CASRPTMGQDYYEQYF. CDR3 DNA: TGTGCCAGCAGACCTACAATGGGACAGGATTACTACGAGCAGTACTTC.

The chain links TRBV6-1 to TRBJ1-1, with D perhaps matching TRBD1 (5 bases). This CDR3 is built from 13 residues. Germline V CDR1 and CDR2: MNHNS, SASEGT. V shed 4 bases and J shed 4 bases, with 10 bases lying between them. CDR3 loop: CASSAKRGTEAFF. In DNA form, the CDR3 reads TGTGCCAGCAGTGCTAAGAGGGGCACTGAAGCTTTCTTT.

In this sample, this clonotype turned up many times. This rearrangement joins TRBV2 to TRBJ1-1; D unresolved. This CDR3 is 14 amino acids long. Per germline, CDR1 SNHLY and CDR2 FYNNEI. Trimming removed 3 bases at V and 3 bases at J, with 11 bases between. The CDR3 nucleotides are TGTGCCAGCAGTGATGATTGGGGAGACACTGAAGCTTTCTTT. Translated: CASSDDWGDTEAFF.

This clonotype was found many times. J is TRBJ2-7 and V is TRBV11-1; TRBD1 might be the D (5 bases). V lost 3 bases, J lost 4 bases, and 13 bases lay in between. The germline CDR1 and CDR2 sequences are SGHAT and FQDESV (reference sequence). The CDR3 length is 14 residues. CDR3 sequence (DNA): TGTGCCAGCAGCTTTCAGGGTCTCCGGTACGAGCAGTACTTC. This sequence encodes CASSFQGLRYEQYF.

The sample holds many counts of this clonotype. The gene calls are TRBV28 and TRBJ2-7, with D perhaps TRBD1 or TRBD2 (5 bases each). The V gene lost 3 bases and the J gene lost 0 bases, with 18 bases spanning the gap. Germline-derived CDR1 and CDR2 are MDHEN and SYDVKM. The CDR3 totals 17 residues. CDR3: CASSLTIPQGVSYEQYF. Written as DNA, the CDR3 is TGTGCCAGCAGTTTGACCATCCCGCAGGGAGTCTCCTACGAGCAGTACTTC.

This clonotype has just a few counts. The CDR3, as DNA: TGTGCCAGCAGTTACCAGTCCGATGGCGGCTACGAGCAGTACTTC. It is translated as CASSYQSDGGYEQYF. J is TRBJ2-7 and V is TRBV6-2 or TRBV6-3; D gene unclear. The CDR3 length is 15 residues. Trimming took 2 bases from V and 3 from J, leaving 14 bases between them. Germline CDR1 and CDR2: MNHEY and SVGEGT.

This clonotype was picked up many times. This chain uses TRBV12-3 or TRBV12-4 with TRBJ1-2; weak D call: TRBD1 (5 bases). This CDR3 region has 12 residues. The V end was cut by 6 bases, the J end by 8 bases, with 13 bases between. The CDR3 coding sequence is TGTGCCAGCAGCCATGAGGGGTGGGGCTACACCTTC. It specifies CASSHEGWGYTF.

This clonotype was observed many times. The chain links TRBV6-1 to TRBJ1-1; D is perhaps TRBD1 (5 bases). V dropped 3 bases and J dropped 7 bases, with 15 bases sitting between them. CDR1 MNHNS and CDR2 SASEGT come from the germline V gene. This CDR3 is built from 14 residues. The CDR3 loop is CASSEFWGGDEAFF. DNA of the CDR3: TGTGCCAGCAGTGAGTTTTGGGGAGGGGATGAAGCTTTCTTT.

This clonotype showed up just a few times. The chain uses TRBV29-1 and TRBJ2-5; maybe TRBD2 (6 bases). This CDR3 comprises 12 residues. CDR1 SQVTM and CDR2 ANQGSEA come from the germline V gene. Trimming left V 2 bases short and J 5 bases short, with 9 bases between. In DNA, the CDR3 is TGCAGCGTTGAACCGGGAGAGGAGACCCAGTACTTC. It translates to CSVEPGEETQYF.